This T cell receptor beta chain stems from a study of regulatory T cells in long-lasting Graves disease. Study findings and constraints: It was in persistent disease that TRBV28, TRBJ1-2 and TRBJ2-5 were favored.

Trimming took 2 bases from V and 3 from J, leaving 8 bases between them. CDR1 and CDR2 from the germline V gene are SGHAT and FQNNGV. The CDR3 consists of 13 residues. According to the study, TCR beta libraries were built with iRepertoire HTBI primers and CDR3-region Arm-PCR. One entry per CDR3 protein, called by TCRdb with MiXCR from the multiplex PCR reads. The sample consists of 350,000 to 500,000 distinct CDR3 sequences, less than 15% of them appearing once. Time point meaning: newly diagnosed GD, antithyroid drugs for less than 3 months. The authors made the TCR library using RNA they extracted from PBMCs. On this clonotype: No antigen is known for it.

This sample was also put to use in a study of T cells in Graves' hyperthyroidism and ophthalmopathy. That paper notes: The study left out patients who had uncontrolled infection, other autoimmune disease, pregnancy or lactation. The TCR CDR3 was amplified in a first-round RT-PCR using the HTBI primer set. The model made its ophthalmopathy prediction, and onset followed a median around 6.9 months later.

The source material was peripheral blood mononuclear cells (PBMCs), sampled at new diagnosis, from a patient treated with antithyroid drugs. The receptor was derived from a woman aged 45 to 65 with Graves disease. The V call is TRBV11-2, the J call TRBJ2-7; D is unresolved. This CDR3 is CASSLRPYYEQYF. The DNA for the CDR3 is TGTGCCAGCAGCTTAAGGCCATACTACGAGCAGTACTTC.